The next 27 T cell receptor beta chains were all read from a single sample in a study of molecular identifiers for immune sequencing clone quantification. Via MiXCR, TCRdb re-called the PCR reads, giving one row per CDR3 protein. The sample consists of 600,000 to 650,000 distinct CDR3 sequences, less than 20% of them appearing once. The specimen was naive CD8+ T cells from blood, with Jurkat cell RNA spiked in. Subset: FACS-sorted CD8+CD4-CCR7+CD45RA+ naive T cells. All receptors derive from a human donor in good health. Some libraries in this study had Jurkat cell RNA spiked in.

Concerning this clonotype: Mismatch with germline at one junction end may stem from a read error. The V gene is TRBV7-9, the J gene TRBJ2-1; possible D gene TRBD2, 5 bases. Germline V gene lookup returns CDR1 SEHNR and CDR2 FQNEAQ (reference sequence). The CDR3 has 12 amino acids. CDR3: CVSSRGYNEQFF. The CDR3 nucleotides read TGTGTCAGCAGCCGGGGTTACAATGAGCAGTTCTTC.

The chain employs TRBV28 and TRBJ2-1; 11 bases are a match to TRBD2. The length of the CDR3 is 16 residues. The V segment lost 5 bases and the J segment 4 bases; nucleotides outside the gene matches: 7. Germline loops: CDR1 MDHEN, CDR2 SYDVKM. Here the CDR3 DNA reads TGTGCCAGCAGTCCCCGACTAGCGGGAAATTACAATGAGCAGTTCTTC. Protein sequence: CASSPRLAGNYNEQFF. Full variable domain (rest looked up from reference TRBV28 and TRBJ2-1): DVKVTQSSRYLVKRTGEKVFLECVQDMDHENMFWYRQDPGLGLRLIYFSYDVKMKEKGDIPEGYSVSREKKERFSLILESASTNQTSMYLCASSPRLAGNYNEQFFGPGTRLTVL.

This clonotype was seen many times. At one boundary the junction diverges from the germline segment, which might be a read error. The rearrangement uses TRBV12-3 or TRBV12-4 and TRBJ1-1; D is perhaps TRBD1 (6 bases). CDR3 length: 11 amino acids. CDR3 loop: CASTLGGRAFF. Here the CDR3 DNA reads TGTGCCAGCACTTTAGGGGGTCGAGCTTTCTTT.

The chain carries TRBV27 and TRBJ2-7; D may be TRBD1 (6 bases). Deletions cut 5 bases from V and 2 bases from J, with 13 bases between. The CDR3 has 14 residues. Germline CDR1 is MNHEY and CDR2 is SMNVEV (reference sequence). Here the CDR3 reads CASSIYTGPYEQYF. The CDR3 DNA follows: TGTGCCAGCAGTATCTACACAGGGCCCTACGAGCAGTACTTC.

The chain has TRBV4-1 and TRBJ2-7; D might be TRBD2 (6 bases). CDR1 and CDR2 (germline): MGHRA, YSYEKL. The V end was cut by 0 bases, the J end by 4 bases, with 13 bases between. The CDR3 runs 15 residues. In DNA, the CDR3 is TGCGCCAGCAGCCAAGATCGGGAGTCGATGTACGAGCAGTACTTC. Its translation: CASSQDRESMYEQYF.

This clonotype was picked up a small number of times. The J gene is TRBJ1-2, the V gene TRBV6-2 or TRBV6-3; D might be TRBD1 (6 bases). The V end lost 6 bases, the J end lost 4 bases, and 18 bases lay between the germline ends. Germline V gives CDR1 MNHEY, CDR2 SVGEGT. CDR3 length: 15 residues. Here the CDR3 DNA reads TGTGCCAGCAGATCGATTCTCGGACAGATCTATGGCTACACCTTC. Its protein is CASRSILGQIYGYTF.

In its sample, this clonotype was seen many times. The rearrangement uses TRBV20-1 and TRBJ1-1, with TRBD1 matching over 10 bases. With 2 bases clipped from V and 6 bases from J, the junction kept 6 bases outside the gene matches. Germline CDR1 and CDR2: DFQATT and SNEGSKA (reference sequence). The CDR3 runs to 14 residues. This CDR3 reads CSARLPGQGPEAFF. Here the CDR3 DNA reads TGCAGTGCTAGATTACCGGGACAGGGGCCTGAAGCTTTCTTT.

This clonotype was seen more than once but under ten times. As DNA, the CDR3 is TGTGCCAGTTTGGTTACCCCTAGCAATCAGCCCCAGCATTTT. Translated, it gives CASLVTPSNQPQHF. This sequence joins TRBV19 and TRBJ1-5; D unclear. This CDR3 spans 14 amino acids. V dropped 8 bases and J dropped 0 bases, with 11 bases sitting between them. Per germline, CDR1 LNHDA and CDR2 SQIVND (reference sequence).

This clonotype appeared many times. The gene calls are TRBV6-5 and TRBJ2-7; D is possibly TRBD2 (6 bases). This CDR3 region has 15 residues. With 6 bases removed from V and 6 bases from J, the gap between germline ends came to 21 bases. Per germline, CDR1 MNHEY and CDR2 SVGAGI. CDR3 nucleotides: TGTGCCAGCAGACCCGCGGGGAGCCTGGGCGGCGAGCAGTACTTC. Its translation is CASRPAGSLGGEQYF.

This clonotype was found once. The chain is built from TRBV27 and TRBJ1-1; D is unresolved. There are 18 residues in the CDR3. Germline lookup yields CDR1 MNHEY and CDR2 SMNVEV (reference sequence). V was pared by 2 bases and J by 7 bases, with 26 bases between. CDR3 nucleotides: TGTGCCAGCAGTTTACTTACACCTCAGGAGGCCAGCTCCGATGAAGCTTTCTTT. Its protein product is CASSLLTPQEASSDEAFF.

V is TRBV27 and J is TRBJ2-7; D is possibly TRBD1 (6 bases). CDR1 and CDR2 (germline): MNHEY, SMNVEV (reference sequence). V dropped 6 bases and J dropped 4 bases, with 22 bases sitting between them. This CDR3 spans 16 amino acids. In DNA, the CDR3 is TGTGCCAGCAGCCCCCTGGGGACATTAGGTTCTTACGAGCAGTACTTC. It yields the protein CASSPLGTLGSYEQYF.

This clonotype came up many times. This sequence joins TRBV11-2 and TRBJ1-1; tentatively, D is TRBD1 (5 bases). Between the trimmed V and J ends, which lost 3 bases and 1 base, there was a span of 9 bases. This CDR3 has 14 residues. Per the germline V gene, CDR1 is SGHAT and CDR2 is FQNNGV. The CDR3 reads CASSLDKENTEAFF. In DNA, the CDR3 is TGTGCCAGCAGCTTGGACAAAGAGAACACTGAAGCTTTCTTT.

J is TRBJ2-4 and V is TRBV2; D ambiguous. This CDR3 is built from 15 residues. Germline-derived CDR1 and CDR2 are SNHLY and FYNNEI. V lost 2 bases to trimming and J lost 5 bases, with 13 bases between them. The CDR3: CASSELWGSENIQYF. The CDR3, as DNA: TGTGCCAGCAGTGAACTATGGGGTTCAGAAAACATTCAGTACTTC.

The chain links TRBV9 to TRBJ2-1, with a tentative D call TRBD2 (5 bases). The CDR3 sequence is 15 residues long. The V end lost 3 bases, the J end lost 0 bases, and 10 bases lay between the germline ends. Germline values: CDR1 SGDLS, CDR2 YYNGEE. In nucleotides, the CDR3 is TGTGCCAGCAGCGGTAGCGCGAGCTCCTACAATGAGCAGTTCTTC. This encodes CASSGSASSYNEQFF.

This clonotype was detected many times. The chain recombines TRBV29-1 with TRBJ2-1; D might be TRBD2 (5 bases). Per germline, CDR1 SQVTM and CDR2 ANQGSEA. This CDR3 has 13 residues. The V end was cut by 4 bases, the J end by 3 bases, with 10 bases between. CDR3 sequence reads: CSVVARGYNEQFF. CDR3 sequence (DNA): TGCAGCGTTGTGGCCCGGGGCTACAATGAGCAGTTCTTC.

Notes on this clonotype: A much larger clone lies a single base off, so this may be a read error. This rearrangement joins TRBV30 to TRBJ2-7; D gene ambiguous. The germline V gene encodes CDR1 GTSNPN and CDR2 SVGIG (reference sequence). The CDR3 is 12 amino acids. As DNA, the CDR3 is TGTGCCCGGAGTGGGGTTGGCTACGAGCAGTACTTC. It codes for CARSGVGYEQYF.

This clonotype was detected ten times or more. The gene calls are TRBV28 and TRBJ1-2, with 11 bases that match TRBD1. The CDR3 runs to 14 residues. Germline V gene data show CDR1 as MDHEN and CDR2 as SYDVKM. V shed 6 bases and J 6 bases; nucleotides not matched to a gene: 6. This CDR3 is CASSPDRGRDGYTF. DNA for the CDR3: TGTGCCAGCAGCCCGGACAGGGGGCGCGATGGCTACACCTTC.

This sequence joins TRBV20-1 and TRBJ2-1; TRBD1 matches 10 bases. Looked up from germline, CDR1 is DFQATT and CDR2 is SNEGSKA (reference sequence). With V trimmed by 4 bases and J by 8 bases, 5 bases remained unmatched. CDR3 length: 13 residues. The CDR3 DNA reads TGCAGTGCTAAAGGGACAGGGGCCCATGAGCAGTTCTTC. Translated: CSAKGTGAHEQFF.

This clonotype has a count of ten or more. The genes are TRBV12-3 or TRBV12-4 and TRBJ1-1; 7 bases are shared with TRBD1. CDR3 size: 14 residues. V shed 5 bases and J 7 bases; nucleotides not matched to a gene: 10. In DNA, the CDR3 is TGTGCCAGCAGTGGGATAACAGGGGAGGGTGAAGCTTTCTTT. Translated, it gives CASSGITGEGEAFF.

Worth noting for this clonotype: Germline is not matched at one junction end, which may reflect a read error. The chain joins TRBV3-1 to TRBJ2-1; D call uncertain. The CDR3 has 12 residues. Per germline, CDR1 LGHDT and CDR2 YNNKEL (reference sequence). CDR3 coding DNA: TGTGCCAGCGGCCACCTTTACAATGAGCAGTTCTTC. It specifies CASGHLYNEQFF.

Only a few counts were recorded for this clonotype. This rearrangement joins TRBV7-6 to TRBJ1-5, with D perhaps matching TRBD1 (5 bases). Looked up from germline, CDR1 is SGHVS and CDR2 is FNYEAQ. The CDR3 is 16 residues long. Trimming left V 1 base short and J 0 bases short, with 10 bases between. The CDR3 reads CASSLDRRISNQPQHF. The DNA for the CDR3 is TGTGCCAGCAGCTTAGACAGGAGGATTAGCAATCAGCCCCAGCATTTT.

This clonotype was picked up many times. The V call is TRBV5-5, the J call TRBJ1-4, with TRBD1 as a possible D gene (5 bases). CDR3 size: 16 residues. Trimming took off 4 bases at V and 2 bases at J, with 15 bases between the two ends. Germline V CDR1 and CDR2: SGHKS, YYEKEE (reference sequence). The CDR3 DNA reads TGTGCCAGCAGCAAAGGACACCCGCCGACTAATGAAAAACTGTTTTTT. It specifies CASSKGHPPTNEKLFF.

This clonotype was observed once. No DNA is shown, since the ends of the CDR3 on it are uncertain; the CDR3 is the one TCRdb lists. This sequence joins TRBV4-1 and TRBJ1-1; the table's D call, TRBD1, was not checked against the DNA. The CDR3 numbers 14 amino acids, ends counted. Germline V gives CDR1 MGHRA, CDR2 YSYEKL. This chain's CDR3 is CASSQVGGGTEASF.

A note on this clonotype: A read error may be the cause here, since a much bigger clone is one base away. The V gene is TRBV3-1, the J gene TRBJ2-5; no reliable D call. The CDR3 loop spans 14 amino acids. CDR1 is LGHDT and CDR2 is YNNKEL in the germline V gene (reference sequence). As DNA, the CDR3 is TGTGCCGGCAGCCAAGTCCCAGGACAAGAGACCCAGTACTTC. Its protein product is CAGSQVPGQETQYF.

This clonotype came up a few times. The rearrangement joins TRBV2 to TRBJ1-1; D ambiguous. The CDR3 contains 14 residues. CDR1 and CDR2 from the germline V gene are SNHLY and FYNNEI. Trimming stripped 6 bases from V and 4 bases from J, with 15 bases between. The CDR3, as DNA: TGTGCCAGCAGGGAACCCATAAGAGGCACTGAAGCTTTCTTT. This encodes CASREPIRGTEAFF.

Worth noting for this clonotype: This may stem from a read error, because a much larger clone lies one nucleotide away. The chain couples TRBV5-5 to TRBJ1-1, with unresolved D. Trimming removed 1 base at V and 4 bases at J, with 20 bases between. The CDR3 is 17 residues long. The germline V gene encodes CDR1 SGHKS and CDR2 YYEKEE (reference sequence). DNA of the CDR3: TGTGCCAGCAGCTTGTGGGCCTCCCTATACATGAGCACTGAAGCTTTCTTT. It yields the protein CASSLWASLYMSTEAFF. Based on the CDR3 plus reference TRBV5-5 and TRBJ1-1, the full variable domain is DAGVTQSPTHLIKTRGQQVTLRCSPISGHKSVSWYQQVLGQGPQFIFQYYEKEERGRGNFPDRFSARQFPNYSSELNVNALLLGDSALYLCASSLWASLYMSTEAFFGQGTRLTVV.

In its sample, this clonotype was seen many times. The genes are TRBV7-2 and TRBJ2-7; perhaps TRBD2 as D (6 bases). V was clipped by 5 bases and J by 2 bases, with 16 bases between them. CDR3 size: 15 residues. Germline V gene lookup returns CDR1 SGHTA and CDR2 FQGNSA. The CDR3 here is CASSPWGRPAYEQYF. CDR3 in DNA: TGTGCCAGCAGCCCCTGGGGGAGGCCCGCCTACGAGCAGTACTTC.